This TCR beta chain was observed in a study of CDR3 diversity in severe acne. Trimming took 2 bases from V and 4 from J; bases not matched to a gene: 7. The V gene's germline CDR1 is LGHNA and CDR2 YNFKEQ. The length of the CDR3 is 15 residues. This clonotype was observed at least ten times. TCRdb fed the PCR reads into MiXCR, producing one record per CDR3 protein. The repertoire includes more than 85,000 distinct CDR3 sequences, about half of them detected once, and roughly 12% sits in the top ten. The source is a male donor with acne. Input material: blood. The chain employs TRBV4-2 and TRBJ2-7, with 8 bases matching TRBD2. This CDR3 reads CASSQRLARGYEQYF. The CDR3 DNA sequence: TGTGCCAGCAGCCAAAGACTAGCGAGGGGTTACGAGCAGTACTTC.